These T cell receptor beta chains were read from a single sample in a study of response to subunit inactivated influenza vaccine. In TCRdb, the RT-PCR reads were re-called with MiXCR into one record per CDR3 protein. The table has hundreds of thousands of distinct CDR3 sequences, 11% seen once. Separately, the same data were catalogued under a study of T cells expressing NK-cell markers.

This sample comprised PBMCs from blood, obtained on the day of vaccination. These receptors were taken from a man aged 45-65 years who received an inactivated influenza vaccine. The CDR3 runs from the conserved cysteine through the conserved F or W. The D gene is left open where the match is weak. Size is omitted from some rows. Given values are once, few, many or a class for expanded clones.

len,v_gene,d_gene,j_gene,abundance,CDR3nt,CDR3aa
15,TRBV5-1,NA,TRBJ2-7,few,TGCGCCAGCAGCTTGGACGTGACAAGCTCCTACGAGCAGTACTTC,CASSLDVTSSYEQYF
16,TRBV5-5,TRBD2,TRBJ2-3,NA,TGTGCCAGCAGAACAGGACTAGCGGGTAGCACAGATACGCAGTATTTT,CASRTGLAGSTDTQYF
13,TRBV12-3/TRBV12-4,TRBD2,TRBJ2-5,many,TGTGCCAGCAGTGGACTAGCTGGAGAGACCCAGTACTTC,CASSGLAGETQYF
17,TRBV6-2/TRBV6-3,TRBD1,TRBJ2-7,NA,TGTGCCAGCAGTTTCACCCTAGGGACAGGGGATCGATACGAGCAGTACTTC,CASSFTLGTGDRYEQYF
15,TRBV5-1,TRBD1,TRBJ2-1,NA,TGCGCCAGCTCCCCCCAGGGGGTGGCCTACAATGAGCAGTTCTTC,CASSPQGVAYNEQFF
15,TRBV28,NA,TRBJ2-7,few,TGTGCCAGTCGAACCGCCGGGGACAAGTCCTACGAGCAGTACTTC,CASRTAGDKSYEQYF
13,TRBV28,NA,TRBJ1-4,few,TGTGCCAGCAGTTGGGGGGAGGGCGAAAAACTGTTTTTT,CASSWGEGEKLFF
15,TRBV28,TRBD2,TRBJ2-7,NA,TGTGCCAGCAGTCCCTCTAGCGGGAGGGCCTACGAGCAGTACTTC,CASSPSSGRAYEQYF
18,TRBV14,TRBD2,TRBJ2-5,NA,TGTGCCAGCAGCCAAGGACTAGCGGGAGCCCGAGGTGCGGAGACCCAGTACTTC,CASSQGLAGARGAETQYF
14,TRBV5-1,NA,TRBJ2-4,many,TGCGCCAGCAGCTTGGAAGGAAGTAGGAACATTCAGTACTTC,CASSLEGSRNIQYF
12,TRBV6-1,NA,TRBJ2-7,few,TGTGCCAGCAGAGGGGGGCGCGACGAGCAGTACTTC,CASRGGRDEQYF
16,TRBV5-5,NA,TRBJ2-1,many,TGTGCCAGCAGCTACCCAGGGACCCGGACGTACAATGAGCAGTTCTTC,CASSYPGTRTYNEQFF
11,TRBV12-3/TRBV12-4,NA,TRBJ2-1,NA,TGTGCCAGCAGTGCCGGACTAGAGCAGTTCTTC,CASSAGLEQFF
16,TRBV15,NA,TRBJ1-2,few,TGTGCCACCAGCCCGGAGTGGGCAGAGGCTAACTATGGCTACACCTTC,CATSPEWAEANYGYTF
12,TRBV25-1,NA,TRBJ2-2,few,TGTGCCAGCAGTGGGTTCGGCGGGGAGCTGTTTTTT,CASSGFGGELFF
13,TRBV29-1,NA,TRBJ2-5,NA,TGCAGCGTTGATTATCAGGGAAGAGAGACCCAGTACTTC,CSVDYQGRETQYF
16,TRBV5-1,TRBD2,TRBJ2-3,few,TGCGCCAGCAGCCTCTCCGGGACTAGCGGTACAGATACGCAGTATTTT,CASSLSGTSGTDTQYF
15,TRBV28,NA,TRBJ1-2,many,TGTGCCAGCAGTCCCAACCCGACCGTAACCTATGGCTACACCTTC,CASSPNPTVTYGYTF
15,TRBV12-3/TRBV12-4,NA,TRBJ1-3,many,TGTGCCAGCAGTTTGGAGGCGCTCTCTGGAAACACCATATATTTT,CASSLEALSGNTIYF
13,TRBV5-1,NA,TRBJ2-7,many,TGTGCCAGCAGTTTAGCACCCTCCTACGAGCAGTACTTC,CASSLAPSYEQYF
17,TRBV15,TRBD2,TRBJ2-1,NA,TGTGCCACCAGCAGCCCATCGCGGGAGAGGTCCTACAATGAGCAGTTCTTC,CATSSPSRERSYNEQFF
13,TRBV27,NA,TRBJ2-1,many,TGTGCCAGCAGTTTTAACCAAAACAATGAGCAGTTCTTC,CASSFNQNNEQFF
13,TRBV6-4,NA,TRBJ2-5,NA,TGTGCCAGCAGCGGGTCGGCGGGAGAGACCCAGTACTTC,CASSGSAGETQYF
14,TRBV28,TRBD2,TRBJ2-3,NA,TGTGCCAGCAGTTGGGGACTAGGCGCAGATACGCAGTATTTT,CASSWGLGADTQYF
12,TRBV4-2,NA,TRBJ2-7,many,TGTGCCAGCAGCCAAGATGCTTACGACCAGTACTTC,CASSQDAYDQYF
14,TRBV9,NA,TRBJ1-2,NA,TGTGCCAGCAGCGTAGCGGAGACGGACTATGGCTACACCTTC,CASSVAETDYGYTF
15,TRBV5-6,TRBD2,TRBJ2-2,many,TGTGCCAGCAGCTTGGTCGCTAGCGGAACCGGGGAGCTGTTTTTT,CASSLVASGTGELFF
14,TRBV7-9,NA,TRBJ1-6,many,TGTGCCAGCAGCTTGGGCAACTATAATTCACCCCTCCACTTT,CASSLGNYNSPLHF
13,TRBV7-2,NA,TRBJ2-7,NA,TGTGCCAGCAGCCAGGGGAGGGAAGGCGAGCAGTACTTC,CASSQGREGEQYF
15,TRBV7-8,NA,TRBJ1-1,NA,TGTGCCAGCAGCTTGGGGGGGCAGGGGACCACTGAAGCTTTCTTT,CASSLGGQGTTEAFF
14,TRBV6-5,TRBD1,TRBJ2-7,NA,TGTGCCAGCAGTTACCCGGGACAGCTCTACGAGCAGTACTTC,CASSYPGQLYEQYF
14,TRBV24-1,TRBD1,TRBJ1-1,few,TGTGCCACCAGTCGGGACAGCATGAACACTGAAGCTTTCTTT,CATSRDSMNTEAFF
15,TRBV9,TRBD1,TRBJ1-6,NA,TGTGCCAGCAGCGTAGCGACAGGGGGTAATTCACCCCTCCACTTT,CASSVATGGNSPLHF
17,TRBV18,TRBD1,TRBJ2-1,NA,TGTGCCAGCTCACCATTACAGGGGGTTCTCTCCTACAATGAGCAGTTCTTC,CASSPLQGVLSYNEQFF
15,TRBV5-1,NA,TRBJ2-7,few,TGCGCCAGCAGCTCCAACAGGTTCGAGGCCTACGAGCAGTACTTC,CASSSNRFEAYEQYF
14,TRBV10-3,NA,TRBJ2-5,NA,TGTGCCATCAGTGACGGGGCCCGACAAGAGACCCAGTACTTC,CAISDGARQETQYF
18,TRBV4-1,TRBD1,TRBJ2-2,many,TGCGCCAGCAGCCAACCTTCCGGGACAGGGGTTGACACCGGGGAGCTGTTTTTT,CASSQPSGTGVDTGELFF
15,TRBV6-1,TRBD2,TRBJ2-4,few,TGTGCCAGCAGTGAGAGCGGGAGCGACAAAAACATTCAGTACTTC,CASSESGSDKNIQYF
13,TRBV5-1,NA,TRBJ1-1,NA,TGCGCCAGCAGGTCCAGCGAAGACACTGAAGCTTTCTTT,CASRSSEDTEAFF